A single sample is the source of the 14 T cell receptor beta chains below, sequenced in a study of T-cell memory formation after mild COVID-19. MiXCR, run by TCRdb on the 5' RACE reads, gives a single entry per CDR3 protein. The sample yields hundreds of thousands of distinct CDR3 sequences, 15% to 20% seen once. The material sequenced was PBMCs or a T cell subset sorted from them (not recorded which). Receptor source: an adult woman who had mild COVID-19 (a few samples of this study predate the infection). Cell type and time point are not known.

The CDR3 DNA sequence: TGCGCCAGCAGCTTGGGGTCGGGGATGAGCAATCAGCCCCAGCATTTT. This sequence encodes CASSLGSGMSNQPQHF. The chain is built from TRBV5-1 and TRBJ1-5; D is ambiguous. The ends were cut back, 0 bases at V and 1 base at J, with 11 bases in the middle. This CDR3 region has 16 residues. CDR1 is SGHRS and CDR2 is YFSETQ in the germline V gene. The full variable domain, with the rest looked up from reference TRBV5-1 and TRBJ1-5, is KAGVTQTPRYLIKTRGQQVTLSCSPISGHRSVSWYQQTPGQGLQFLFEYFSETQRNKGNFPGRFSGRQFSNSRSEMNVSTLELGDSALYLCASSLGSGMSNQPQHFGDGTRLSIL.

This clonotype was seen only a few times. This sequence joins TRBV29-1 and TRBJ2-1, with 7 bases lining up with TRBD2. After removal of 4 bases from V and 8 bases from J, the junction contained 14 bases not matched to a gene. Germline V gene sequence: CDR1 SQVTM, CDR2 ANQGSEA. There are 15 residues in the CDR3. The CDR3 nucleotides read TGCAGCGTTGCGGAACGGACTAGGACGGTACATGAGCAGTTCTTC. This translates into CSVAERTRTVHEQFF.

The chain employs TRBV4-1 and TRBJ1-1; D is unclear. Trimming cost V 1 base and J 4 bases, with 16 bases left between them. The CDR3 spans 16 residues. Germline V gives CDR1 MGHRA, CDR2 YSYEKL. The CDR3 DNA reads TGCGCCAGCAGCCAAGGCGGTGAATATGGAGGCACTGAAGCTTTCTTT. This gives the protein CASSQGGEYGGTEAFF.

The V gene is TRBV12-3 or TRBV12-4, the J gene TRBJ1-5; D may be TRBD1 (6 bases). CDR3 length: 15 amino acids. Between the trimmed V and J ends, which lost 6 bases and 0 bases, there was a span of 12 bases. The CDR3 is CASRLGQPSNQPQHF. DNA of the CDR3: TGTGCCAGCAGACTAGGACAGCCTAGCAATCAGCCCCAGCATTTT.

This clonotype was recorded many times. The V call is TRBV12-3 or TRBV12-4, the J call TRBJ2-3; 7 bases are shared with TRBD2. J gave up 1 base and V 8 bases, and 0 bases lay outside the gene matches. The CDR3 is 12 residues long. In DNA, the CDR3 is TGTGCCAGCGGGGGGGGCACAGATACGCAGTATTTT. Its protein product is CASGGGTDTQYF.

This chain links TRBV6-2 or TRBV6-3 with TRBJ1-2; a possible D gene is TRBD1 (5 bases). There are 13 residues in the CDR3. CDR1 is MNHEY, CDR2 SVGEGT, per germline. V shed 4 bases and J shed 14 bases, with 20 bases lying between them. CDR3 residues: CASSLGPGPPYTF. The CDR3 bases are TGTGCCAGCAGTTTAGGCCCGGGACCGCCGTATACCTTC.

The chain carries TRBV20-1 and TRBJ2-2; TRBD2 aligns across 9 bases. The CDR3 is made up of 18 amino acids. Per the germline V gene, CDR1 is DFQATT and CDR2 is SNEGSKA (reference sequence). V was pared by 3 bases and J by 3 bases, with 14 bases of the junction left unmatched. The CDR3 loop reads CSARVGASGIKDTGELFF. Written as DNA, the CDR3 is TGCAGTGCTAGGGTTGGGGCTAGCGGGATTAAGGACACCGGGGAGCTGTTTTTT.

This clonotype has a count of ten or more. This chain links TRBV7-2 with TRBJ1-2; tentatively, D is TRBD1 (5 bases). There are 13 residues in the CDR3. In germline, CDR1 is SGHTA, CDR2 FQGNSA. Between the trimmed V and J ends, which lost 1 base and 8 bases, there was a span of 11 bases. The CDR3 loop is CASSLGREGGYTF. The CDR3 DNA sequence: TGTGCCAGCAGCTTAGGCAGGGAGGGAGGCTACACCTTC.

The chain combines TRBV12-3 or TRBV12-4 with TRBJ1-2; D not certain. The V end was cut by 6 bases, the J end by 4 bases, with 12 bases between. The CDR3 covers 13 residues. CDR3 bases: TGTGCCAGCAGCCTACTGACAAGCTATGGCTACACCTTC. As protein: CASSLLTSYGYTF.

The V gene is TRBV6-5, the J gene TRBJ2-3; D is possibly TRBD2 (7 bases). Trimming pared 2 bases from V and 2 bases from J, leaving 11 bases between. This CDR3 region has 15 residues. Per germline, CDR1 MNHEY and CDR2 SVGAGI. The CDR3 DNA follows: TGTGCCAGCAGTTACGGGAGGGGGAACACAGATACGCAGTATTTT. It specifies CASSYGRGNTDTQYF.

The chain uses TRBV11-2 and TRBJ2-3; D unresolved. The CDR3 totals 12 residues. The germline gives CDR1 SGHAT, CDR2 FQNNGV. Trimming took 7 bases from V and 5 from J, leaving 10 bases between them. The CDR3 DNA follows: TGTGCCAGCACCCCACTGATAGATACGCAGTATTTT. This gives the protein CASTPLIDTQYF.

This rearrangement joins TRBV7-9 to TRBJ1-1, with a possible D match to TRBD1 (6 bases). The CDR3 spans 14 residues. V lost 1 base, J lost 8 bases, and 14 bases lay in between. Looked up from germline, CDR1 is SEHNR and CDR2 is FQNEAQ (reference sequence). CDR3 DNA: TGTGCCAGCAGCTTAGGAGGGGGGGTCTCAGAAGCTTTCTTT. It specifies CASSLGGGVSEAFF.

This clonotype was detected a few times. The CDR3 DNA reads as TGCAGCGTGGGACAGATGACCGGGGAGCTGTTTTTT. Protein product: CSVGQMTGELFF. The V and J genes are TRBV29-1 and TRBJ2-2; TRBD1 matches at 7 bases. The CDR3 is made up of 12 amino acids. J gave up 5 bases and V 6 bases, and 3 bases lay outside the gene matches. Looked up from germline, CDR1 is SQVTM and CDR2 is ANQGSEA.

This clonotype was detected a few times. The chain joins TRBV5-1 to TRBJ1-1, with TRBD1 as a possible D gene (5 bases). Trimming cost V 4 bases and J 4 bases, with 14 bases left between them. Germline CDR1 is SGHRS and CDR2 is YFSETQ. This CDR3 region has 14 residues. The CDR3 nucleotides are TGCGCCAGCAGCACGGGACCGACGGCCACTGAAGCTTTCTTT. Its translation: CASSTGPTATEAFF.